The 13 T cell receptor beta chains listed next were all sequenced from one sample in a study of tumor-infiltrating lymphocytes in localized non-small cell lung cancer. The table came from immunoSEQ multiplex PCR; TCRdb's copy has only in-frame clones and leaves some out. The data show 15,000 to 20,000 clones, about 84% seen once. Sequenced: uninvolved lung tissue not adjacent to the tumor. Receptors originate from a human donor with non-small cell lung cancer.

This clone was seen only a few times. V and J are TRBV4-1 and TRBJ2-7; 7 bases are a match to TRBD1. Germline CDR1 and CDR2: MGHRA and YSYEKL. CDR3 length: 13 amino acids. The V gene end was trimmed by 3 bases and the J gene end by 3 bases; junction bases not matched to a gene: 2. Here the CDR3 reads CASSQRQGYEQYF. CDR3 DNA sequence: TGCGCCAGCAGCCAGAGACAGGGCTACGAGCAGTACTTC.

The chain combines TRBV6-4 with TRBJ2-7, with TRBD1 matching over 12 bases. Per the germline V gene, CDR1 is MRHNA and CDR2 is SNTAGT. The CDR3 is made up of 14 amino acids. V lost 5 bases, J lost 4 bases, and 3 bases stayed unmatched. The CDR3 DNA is TGTGCCAGCAGTCGGGACAGGGGGCTTTACGAGCAGTACTTC. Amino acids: CASSRDRGLYEQYF.

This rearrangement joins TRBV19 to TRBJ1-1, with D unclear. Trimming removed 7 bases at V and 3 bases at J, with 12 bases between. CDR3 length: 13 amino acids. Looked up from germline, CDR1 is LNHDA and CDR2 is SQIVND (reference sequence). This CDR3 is CASTPLVHTEAFF. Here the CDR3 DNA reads TGTGCCAGTACCCCACTGGTCCACACTGAAGCTTTCTTT.

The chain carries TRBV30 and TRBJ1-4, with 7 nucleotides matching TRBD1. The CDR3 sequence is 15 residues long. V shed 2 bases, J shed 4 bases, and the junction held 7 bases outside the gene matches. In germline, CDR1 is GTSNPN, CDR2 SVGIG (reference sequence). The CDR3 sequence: CAWSLPGQFNEKLFF. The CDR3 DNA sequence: TGTGCCTGGAGTTTACCGGGACAGTTTAATGAAAAACTGTTTTTT.

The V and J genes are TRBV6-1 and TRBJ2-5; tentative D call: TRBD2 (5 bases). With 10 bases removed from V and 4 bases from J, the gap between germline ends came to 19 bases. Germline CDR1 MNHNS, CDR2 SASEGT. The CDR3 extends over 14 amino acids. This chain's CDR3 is CAIKTGMASETQYF. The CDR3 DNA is TGTGCCATTAAAACGGGGATGGCATCAGAGACCCAGTACTTC.

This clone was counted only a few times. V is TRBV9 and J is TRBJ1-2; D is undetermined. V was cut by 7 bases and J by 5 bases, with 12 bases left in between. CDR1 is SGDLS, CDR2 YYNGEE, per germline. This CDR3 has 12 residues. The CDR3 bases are TGTGCCAGCGACGGGGAGAGATATGGCTACACCTTC. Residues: CASDGERYGYTF.

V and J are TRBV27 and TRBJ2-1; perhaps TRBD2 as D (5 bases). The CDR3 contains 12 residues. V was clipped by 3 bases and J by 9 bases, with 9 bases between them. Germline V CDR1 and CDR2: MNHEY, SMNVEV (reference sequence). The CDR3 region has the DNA TGTGCCAGCAGTTTGGACTGGGGTGAGCAGTTCTTC. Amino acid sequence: CASSLDWGEQFF.

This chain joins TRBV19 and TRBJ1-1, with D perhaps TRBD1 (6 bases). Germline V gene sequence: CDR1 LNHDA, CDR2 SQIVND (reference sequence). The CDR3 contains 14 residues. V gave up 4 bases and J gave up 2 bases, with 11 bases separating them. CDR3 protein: CASSRRQVNTEAFF. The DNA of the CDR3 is TGTGCCAGTAGTAGAAGACAGGTTAACACTGAAGCTTTCTTT. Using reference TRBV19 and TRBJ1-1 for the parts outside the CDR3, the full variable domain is DGGITQSPKYLFRKEGQNVTLSCEQNLNHDAMYWYRQDPGQGLRLIYYSQIVNDFQKGDIAEGYSVSREKKESFPLTVTSAQKNPTAFYLCASSRRQVNTEAFFGQGTRLTVV.

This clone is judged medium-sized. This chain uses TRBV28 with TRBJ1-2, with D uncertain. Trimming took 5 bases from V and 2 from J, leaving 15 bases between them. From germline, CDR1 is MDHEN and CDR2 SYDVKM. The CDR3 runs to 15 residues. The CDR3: CASSLLLAENYGYTF. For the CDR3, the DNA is TGTGCCAGCAGTCTCCTCCTCGCAGAAAACTATGGCTACACCTTC.

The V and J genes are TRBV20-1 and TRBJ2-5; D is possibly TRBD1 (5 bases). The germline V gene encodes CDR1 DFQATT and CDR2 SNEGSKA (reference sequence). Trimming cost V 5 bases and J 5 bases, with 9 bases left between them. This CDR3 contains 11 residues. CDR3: CSAQGVETQYF. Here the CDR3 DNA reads TGCAGTGCTCAGGGTGTGGAGACCCAGTACTTC.

The CDR3 loop reads CASSVLGTTTYNEQFF. The CDR3 nucleotides read TGTGCCAGCAGCGTGTTGGGGACTACCACCTACAATGAGCAGTTCTTC. The chain joins TRBV9 to TRBJ2-1, with 7 bases matching TRBD2. Germline CDR1 and CDR2: SGDLS and YYNGEE. V shed 2 bases, J shed 2 bases, and the junction held 7 bases outside the gene matches. The CDR3 runs to 16 residues.

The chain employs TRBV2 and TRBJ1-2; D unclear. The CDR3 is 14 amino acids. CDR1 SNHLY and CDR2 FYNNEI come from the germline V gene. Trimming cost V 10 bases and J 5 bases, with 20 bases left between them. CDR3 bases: TGTGCCACCCAGAGAGGTCTTGACTTATATGGCTACACCTTC. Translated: CATQRGLDLYGYTF.

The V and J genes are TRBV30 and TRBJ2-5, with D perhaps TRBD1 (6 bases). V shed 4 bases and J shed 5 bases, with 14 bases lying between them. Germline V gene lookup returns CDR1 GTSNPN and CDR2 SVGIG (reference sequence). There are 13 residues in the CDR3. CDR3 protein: CAWKAKGVETQYF. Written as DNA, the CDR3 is TGTGCCTGGAAGGCTAAGGGGGTGGAGACCCAGTACTTC.